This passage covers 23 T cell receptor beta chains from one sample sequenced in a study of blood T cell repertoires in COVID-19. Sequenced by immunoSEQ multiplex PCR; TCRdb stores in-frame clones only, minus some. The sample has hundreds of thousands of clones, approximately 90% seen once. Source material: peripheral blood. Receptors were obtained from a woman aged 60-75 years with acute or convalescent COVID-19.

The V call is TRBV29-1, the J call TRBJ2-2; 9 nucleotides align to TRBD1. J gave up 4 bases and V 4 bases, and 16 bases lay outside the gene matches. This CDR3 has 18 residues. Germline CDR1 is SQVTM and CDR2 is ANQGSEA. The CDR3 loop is CSVGSQRNRGQGTGELFF. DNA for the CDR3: TGCAGCGTTGGAAGTCAGCGGAACAGGGGGCAGGGCACCGGGGAGCTGTTTTTT.

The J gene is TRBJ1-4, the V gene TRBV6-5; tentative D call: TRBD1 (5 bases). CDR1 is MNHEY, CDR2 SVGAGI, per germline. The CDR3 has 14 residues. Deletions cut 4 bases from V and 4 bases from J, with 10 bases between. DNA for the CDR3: TGTGCCAGCAGTTTTTTGCAGGGTAATGAAAAACTGTTTTTT. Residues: CASSFLQGNEKLFF.

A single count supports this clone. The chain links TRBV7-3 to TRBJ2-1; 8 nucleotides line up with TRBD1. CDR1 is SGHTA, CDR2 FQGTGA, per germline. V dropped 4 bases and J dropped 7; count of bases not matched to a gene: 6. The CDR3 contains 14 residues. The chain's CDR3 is CASSSDRGPNEQFF. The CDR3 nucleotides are TGTGCCAGCAGCTCCGACAGGGGTCCGAATGAGCAGTTCTTC.

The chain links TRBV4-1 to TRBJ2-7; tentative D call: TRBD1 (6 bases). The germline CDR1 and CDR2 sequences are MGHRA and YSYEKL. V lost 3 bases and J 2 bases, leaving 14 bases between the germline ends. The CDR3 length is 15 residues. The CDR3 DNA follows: TGCGCCAGCAGCCAGGGGGCCCCCCGGCCCTACGAGCAGTACTTC. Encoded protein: CASSQGAPRPYEQYF.

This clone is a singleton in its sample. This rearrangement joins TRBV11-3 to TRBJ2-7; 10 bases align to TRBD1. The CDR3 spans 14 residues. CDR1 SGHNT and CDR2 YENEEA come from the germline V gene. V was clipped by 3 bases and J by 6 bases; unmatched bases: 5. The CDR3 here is CASSFGQGVPEQYF. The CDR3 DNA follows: TGTGCCAGCAGCTTCGGACAGGGGGTTCCCGAGCAGTACTTC.

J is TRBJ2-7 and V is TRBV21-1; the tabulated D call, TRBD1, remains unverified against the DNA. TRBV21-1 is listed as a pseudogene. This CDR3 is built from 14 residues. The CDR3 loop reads CASTSRDRSYEQYF. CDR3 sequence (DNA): TGTGCCAGCACCTCCCGGGACAGGTCCTACGAGCAGTACTTC.

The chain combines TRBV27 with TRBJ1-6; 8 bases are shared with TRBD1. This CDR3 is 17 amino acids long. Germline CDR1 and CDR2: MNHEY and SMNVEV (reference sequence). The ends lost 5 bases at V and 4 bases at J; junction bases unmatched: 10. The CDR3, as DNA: TGTGCCAGCAGTCCCCCGCCGAGGACAGGGTATAATTCACCCCTCCACTTT. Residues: CASSPPPRTGYNSPLHF.

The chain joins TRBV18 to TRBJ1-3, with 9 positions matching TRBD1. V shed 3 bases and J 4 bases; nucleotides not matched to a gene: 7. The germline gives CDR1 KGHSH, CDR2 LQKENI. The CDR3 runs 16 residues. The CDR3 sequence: CASSPMTGGSGNTIYF. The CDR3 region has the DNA TGTGCCAGCTCACCCATGACAGGGGGATCCGGAAACACCATATATTTT.

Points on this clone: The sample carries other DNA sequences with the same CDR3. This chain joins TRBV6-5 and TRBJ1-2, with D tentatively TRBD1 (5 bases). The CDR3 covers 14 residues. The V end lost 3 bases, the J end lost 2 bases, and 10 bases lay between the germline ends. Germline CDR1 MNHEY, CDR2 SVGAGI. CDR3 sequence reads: CASSYSTANYGYTF. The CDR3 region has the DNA TGTGCCAGCAGTTATTCGACAGCCAACTATGGCTACACCTTC.

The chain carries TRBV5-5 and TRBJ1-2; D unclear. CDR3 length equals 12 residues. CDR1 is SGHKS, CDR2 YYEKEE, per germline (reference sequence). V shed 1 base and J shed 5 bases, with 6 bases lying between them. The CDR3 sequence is CASSLTAYGYTF. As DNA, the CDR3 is TGTGCCAGCAGCTTGACTGCATATGGCTACACCTTC.

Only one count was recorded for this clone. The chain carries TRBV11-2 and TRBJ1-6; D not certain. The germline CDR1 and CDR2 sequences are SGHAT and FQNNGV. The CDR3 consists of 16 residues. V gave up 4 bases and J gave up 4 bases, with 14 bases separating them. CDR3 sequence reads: CASSSRRQAYNSPLHF. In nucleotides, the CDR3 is TGTGCCAGCAGCTCCCGCCGGCAGGCGTATAATTCACCCCTCCACTTT.

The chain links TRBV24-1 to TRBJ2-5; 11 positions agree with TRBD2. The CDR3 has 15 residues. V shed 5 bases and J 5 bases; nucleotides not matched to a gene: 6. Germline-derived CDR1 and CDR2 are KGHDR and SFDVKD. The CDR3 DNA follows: TGTGCCACCAGTGTCCTAGCGGGGGGCAGGGAGACCCAGTACTTC. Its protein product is CATSVLAGGRETQYF.

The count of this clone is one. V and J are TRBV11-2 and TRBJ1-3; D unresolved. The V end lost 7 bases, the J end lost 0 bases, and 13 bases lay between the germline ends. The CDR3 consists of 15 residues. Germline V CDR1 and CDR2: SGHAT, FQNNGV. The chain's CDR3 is CASTPRANSGNTIYF. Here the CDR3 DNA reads TGTGCCAGCACCCCGAGGGCCAACTCTGGAAACACCATATATTTT.

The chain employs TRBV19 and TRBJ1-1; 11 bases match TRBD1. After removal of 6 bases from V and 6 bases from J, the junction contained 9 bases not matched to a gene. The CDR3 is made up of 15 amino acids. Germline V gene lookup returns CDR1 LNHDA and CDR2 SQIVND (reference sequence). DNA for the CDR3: TGTGCCAGTAGCGAAACGGGACAGGGGGGCGCTGAAGCTTTCTTT. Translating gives CASSETGQGGAEAFF.

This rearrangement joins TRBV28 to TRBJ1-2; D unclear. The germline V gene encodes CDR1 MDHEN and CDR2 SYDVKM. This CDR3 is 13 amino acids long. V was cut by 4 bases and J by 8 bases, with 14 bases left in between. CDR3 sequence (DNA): TGTGCCAGCAGTTACCTGGCCGGGAGAGGCTACACCTTC. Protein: CASSYLAGRGYTF.

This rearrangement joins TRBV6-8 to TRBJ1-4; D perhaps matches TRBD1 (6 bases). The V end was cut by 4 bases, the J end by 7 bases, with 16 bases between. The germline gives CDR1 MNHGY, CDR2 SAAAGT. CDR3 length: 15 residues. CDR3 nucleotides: TGTGCCAGCAGTTTTGCCAGGGGCGCAGGTGAAAAACTGTTTTTT. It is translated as CASSFARGAGEKLFF.

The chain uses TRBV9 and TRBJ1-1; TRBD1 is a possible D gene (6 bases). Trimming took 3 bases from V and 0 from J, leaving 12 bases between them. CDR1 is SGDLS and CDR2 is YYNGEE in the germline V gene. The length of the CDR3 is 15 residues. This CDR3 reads CASSAPGTLNTEAFF. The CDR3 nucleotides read TGTGCCAGCAGCGCCCCCGGGACACTGAACACTGAAGCTTTCTTT.

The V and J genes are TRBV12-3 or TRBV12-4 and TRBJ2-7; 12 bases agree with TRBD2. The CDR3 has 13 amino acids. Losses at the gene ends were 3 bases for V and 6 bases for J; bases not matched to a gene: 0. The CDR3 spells CASSLTSGGEQYF. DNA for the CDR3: TGTGCCAGCAGTTTGACTAGCGGGGGCGAGCAGTACTTC.

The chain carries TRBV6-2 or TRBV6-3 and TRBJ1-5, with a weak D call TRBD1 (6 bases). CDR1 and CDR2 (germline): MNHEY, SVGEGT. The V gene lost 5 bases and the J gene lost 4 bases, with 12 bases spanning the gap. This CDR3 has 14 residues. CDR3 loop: CASSAGTLNQPQHF. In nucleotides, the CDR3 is TGTGCCAGCAGTGCCGGGACACTAAATCAGCCCCAGCATTTT.

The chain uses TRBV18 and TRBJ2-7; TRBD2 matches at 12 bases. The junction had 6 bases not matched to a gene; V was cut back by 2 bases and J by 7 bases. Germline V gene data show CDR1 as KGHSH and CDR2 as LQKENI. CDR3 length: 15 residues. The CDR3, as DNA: TGTGCCAGCTCACCAGCTAGCGGGAGGGCCTTAGAGCAGTACTTC. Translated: CASSPASGRALEQYF.

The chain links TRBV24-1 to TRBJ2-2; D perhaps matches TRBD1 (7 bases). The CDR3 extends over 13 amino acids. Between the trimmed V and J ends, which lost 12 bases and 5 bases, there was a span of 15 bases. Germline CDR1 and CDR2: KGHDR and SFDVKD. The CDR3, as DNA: TGTGCCGTGGCGGGACAGTCGACCGGGGAGCTGTTTTTT. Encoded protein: CAVAGQSTGELFF.

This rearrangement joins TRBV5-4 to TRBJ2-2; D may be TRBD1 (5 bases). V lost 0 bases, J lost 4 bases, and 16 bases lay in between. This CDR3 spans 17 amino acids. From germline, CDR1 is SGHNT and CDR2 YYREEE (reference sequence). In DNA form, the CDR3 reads TGTGCCAGCAGCTTGGACGGCAGGGCCTTAAGCACCGGGGAGCTGTTTTTT. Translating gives CASSLDGRALSTGELFF.

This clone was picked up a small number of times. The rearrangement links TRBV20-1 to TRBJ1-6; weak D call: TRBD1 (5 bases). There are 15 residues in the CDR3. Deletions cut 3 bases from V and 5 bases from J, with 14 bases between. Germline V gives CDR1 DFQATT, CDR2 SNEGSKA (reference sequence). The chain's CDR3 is CSASGGLGDNSPLHF. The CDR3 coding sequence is TGCAGTGCTAGTGGGGGTCTCGGGGATAATTCACCCCTCCACTTT.